The rows below give T cell receptor beta chains drawn from one sample of a study of shared clonotypes between healthy human individuals. Profiling relied on immunoSEQ multiplex PCR, and the TCRdb table lists in-frame clones only, not all of them. In the table there are around 1.5 million clones, under 99% of which are singletons. Sequenced input: naive CD4+ T cells sorted from blood. The receptor source for this set is a man aged 30-40 years in good health. The CDR3 runs from the conserved cysteine through the conserved F or W. The order of the fields is clone size, J gene, V gene, D gene, CDR3 length, CDR3 protein, CDR3 DNA. D genes are given only for firm matches. Clone size is given for some rows only: seen once, a few or many times, or a class if the clone is expanded.

size: .
J: TRBJ2-3
V: TRBV18
D: TRBD1
length: 15
CDR3: CASSPPGQSTDTQYF
DNA: TGTGCCAGCTCACCACCGGGACAGAGCACAGATACGCAGTATTTT

size: .
J: TRBJ1-1
V: TRBV19
D: .
length: 15
CDR3: CASSINRGLTTEAFF
DNA: TGTGCCAGTAGTATAAATCGGGGACTTACGACTGAAGCTTTCTTT

size: .
J: TRBJ2-7
V: TRBV5-4
D: TRBD1
length: 13
CDR3: CASSQDRGYEQYF
DNA: TGTGCCAGCAGCCAGGACAGGGGCTACGAGCAGTACTTC

size: .
J: TRBJ1-4
V: TRBV10-3
D: .
length: 13
CDR3: CAISGGRGEKLFF
DNA: TGTGCCATCAGTGGTGGGCGGGGTGAAAAACTGTTTTTT

size: .
J: TRBJ2-1
V: TRBV5-1
D: .
length: 17
CDR3: CASSFSTGLSSYNEQFF
DNA: TGCGCCAGCAGCTTTTCGACCGGCCTGAGCTCCTACAATGAGCAGTTCTTC

size: .
J: TRBJ2-1
V: TRBV7-9
D: .
length: 15
CDR3: CASSLGGVSYNEQFF
DNA: TGTGCCAGCAGCTTAGGCGGGGTGTCCTACAATGAGCAGTTCTTC

size: .
J: TRBJ2-5
V: TRBV5-1
D: .
length: 15
CDR3: CASSPLGGQQETQYF
DNA: TGCGCCAGCAGCCCCTTAGGAGGGCAACAAGAGACCCAGTACTTC

size: once
J: TRBJ2-3
V: TRBV5-1
D: TRBD2
length: 18
CDR3: CASSYPRLAGGTADTQYF
DNA: TGCGCCAGCAGCTACCCAAGACTAGCGGGTGGCACAGCAGATACGCAGTATTTT

size: once
J: TRBJ2-7
V: TRBV11-1
D: .
length: 14
CDR3: CASSLGGGAGEQYF
DNA: TGTGCCAGCAGCTTAGGTGGCGGCGCAGGGGAGCAGTACTTC

size: .
J: TRBJ2-3
V: TRBV7-2
D: .
length: 12
CDR3: CASSFPGGARYF
DNA: TGTGCCAGCAGCTTTCCAGGAGGGGCCCGGTATTTT

size: .
J: TRBJ2-5
V: TRBV5-1
D: .
length: 14
CDR3: CASSLGSAQETQYF
DNA: TGCGCCAGCAGCTTGGGTTCAGCCCAGGAGACCCAGTACTTC

size: .
J: TRBJ2-2
V: TRBV5-1
D: TRBD2
length: 15
CDR3: CASRELAGNTGELFF
DNA: TGCGCCAGCAGGGAACTAGCGGGGAACACCGGGGAGCTGTTTTTT

size: .
J: TRBJ2-1
V: TRBV19
D: .
length: 13
CDR3: CASSRTANNEQFF
DNA: TGTGCCAGTAGTAGGACAGCCAACAATGAGCAGTTCTTC

size: .
J: TRBJ2-7
V: TRBV27
D: TRBD1
length: 14
CDR3: CASRGTGSAYEQYF
DNA: TGTGCCAGCAGGGGGACAGGGTCAGCCTACGAGCAGTACTTC

size: .
J: TRBJ2-7
V: TRBV7-2
D: .
length: 14
CDR3: CASSLARIAYEQYF
DNA: TGTGCCAGCAGCTTAGCCAGGATCGCCTACGAGCAGTACTTC

size: .
J: TRBJ2-1
V: TRBV7-3
D: .
length: 14
CDR3: CASSSGGSYNEQFF
DNA: TGTGCCAGCAGCTCCGGGGGCTCCTACAATGAGCAGTTCTTC

size: .
J: TRBJ2-7
V: TRBV5-1
D: TRBD2
length: 15
CDR3: CASSLVSSGISEQYF
DNA: TGCGCCAGCAGCTTGGTGAGTAGCGGGATCTCCGAGCAGTACTTC

size: .
J: TRBJ2-1
V: TRBV6-6
D: .
length: 15
CDR3: CASSYHSPAQYEQFF
DNA: TGTGCCAGCAGTTACCACTCCCCTGCGCAGTATGAGCAGTTCTTC

size: .
J: TRBJ2-3
V: TRBV4-3
D: .
length: 14
CDR3: CASSQEYTTDTQYF
DNA: TGCGCCAGCAGCCAAGAATATACCACAGATACGCAGTATTTT

size: .
J: TRBJ1-2
V: TRBV29-1
D: .
length: 13
CDR3: CSGLGQNAYGYTF
DNA: TGCAGCGGCCTCGGACAGAACGCCTATGGCTACACCTTC

size: .
J: TRBJ1-2
V: TRBV28
D: .
length: 15
CDR3: CASSFPKTGFYGYTF
DNA: TGTGCCAGCAGCTTTCCGAAAACAGGGTTCTATGGCTACACCTTC

size: once
J: TRBJ1-5
V: TRBV18
D: TRBD1
length: 16
CDR3: CASSPGTDYSNQPQHF
DNA: TGTGCCAGCTCACCAGGGACAGACTATAGCAATCAGCCCCAGCATTTT

size: .
J: TRBJ1-4
V: TRBV6-6
D: TRBD1
length: 15
CDR3: CASSYSAGGSEKLFF
DNA: TGTGCCAGCAGTTACTCGGCAGGGGGAAGTGAAAAACTGTTTTTT

size: .
J: TRBJ2-3
V: TRBV7-2
D: .
length: 17
CDR3: CASSPSDILIMTDTQYF
DNA: TGTGCCAGCAGCCCTTCGGACATCTTAATTATGACAGATACGCAGTATTTT

size: .
J: TRBJ1-5
V: TRBV27
D: .
length: 13
CDR3: CASRGIGNQPQHF
DNA: TGTGCCAGCAGGGGGATCGGCAATCAGCCCCAGCATTTT

size: .
J: TRBJ1-1
V: TRBV6-6
D: TRBD1
length: 15
CDR3: CASGTGVLMNTEAFF
DNA: TGTGCCAGCGGCACAGGGGTTCTCATGAACACTGAAGCTTTCTTT

size: .
J: TRBJ1-5
V: TRBV28
D: .
length: 13
CDR3: CASSFWGNQPQHF
DNA: TGTGCCAGCAGTTTCTGGGGGAATCAGCCCCAGCATTTT

size: .
J: TRBJ1-1
V: TRBV5-1
D: .
length: 14
CDR3: CASSLAGGSTEVFF
DNA: TGCGCCAGCAGCTTGGCCGGGGGGAGCACTGAAGTTTTCTTT

size: .
J: TRBJ2-7
V: TRBV7-9
D: .
length: 15
CDR3: CASSLVGQPLYEQYF
DNA: TGTGCCAGCAGCTTAGTCGGACAGCCCCTGTACGAGCAGTACTTC

size: .
J: TRBJ2-7
V: TRBV5-4
D: TRBD2
length: 17
CDR3: CASSREPGLGISYEQYF
DNA: TGTGCCAGCAGCCGAGAGCCGGGACTAGGGATTTCGTACGAGCAGTACTTC

size: .
J: TRBJ2-5
V: TRBV19
D: TRBD2
length: 13
CDR3: CASSITSVETQYF
DNA: TGTGCCAGTAGTATAACTAGCGTGGAGACCCAGTACTTC

size: .
J: TRBJ1-1
V: TRBV5-1
D: .
length: 15
CDR3: CASSLVVRQNTEAFF
DNA: TGCGCCAGCAGCTTGGTCGTCAGACAGAACACTGAAGCTTTCTTT

size: .
J: TRBJ2-5
V: TRBV30
D: TRBD2
length: 15
CDR3: CAWSVAGGLVETQYF
DNA: TGTGCCTGGAGTGTAGCGGGAGGTTTAGTAGAGACCCAGTACTTC

size: .
J: TRBJ2-3
V: TRBV4-1
D: TRBD2
length: 18
CDR3: CASSQAPTSGRASDTQYF
DNA: TGCGCCAGCAGCCAAGCGCCAACTAGCGGGAGGGCCTCAGATACGCAGTATTTT

size: .
J: TRBJ2-1
V: TRBV5-1
D: .
length: 14
CDR3: CASSGLTDYNEQFF
DNA: TGCGCCAGCAGCGGATTGACTGATTACAATGAGCAGTTCTTC

size: once
J: TRBJ2-5
V: TRBV7-9
D: .
length: 16
CDR3: CASSLGDRLSLETQYF
DNA: TGTGCCAGCAGCTTAGGCGACAGGTTAAGTTTAGAGACCCAGTACTTC

size: .
J: TRBJ2-7
V: TRBV6-1
D: TRBD2
length: 17
CDR3: CASSEGLLAGGSYEQYF
DNA: TGTGCCAGCAGTGAAGGCCTACTAGCGGGAGGGTCCTACGAGCAGTACTTC

size: .
J: TRBJ2-2
V: TRBV5-1
D: .
length: 14
CDR3: CASISQGPTGELFF
DNA: TGCGCCAGCATTAGTCAGGGACCCACCGGGGAGCTGTTTTTT

size: .
J: TRBJ1-5
V: TRBV28
D: TRBD1
length: 14
CDR3: CASSPDRGSQPQHF
DNA: TGTGCCAGCAGCCCTGACAGGGGGTCTCAGCCCCAGCATTTT

size: .
J: TRBJ2-7
V: TRBV5-4
D: TRBD2
length: 14
CDR3: CASSSGLAGLEQYF
DNA: TGTGCCAGCAGTTCGGGACTAGCGGGTTTGGAGCAGTACTTC

size: .
J: TRBJ2-6
V: TRBV9
D: .
length: 15
CDR3: CASSVNRAGANVLTF
DNA: TGTGCCAGCAGCGTAAACAGGGCTGGGGCCAACGTCCTGACTTTC

size: .
J: TRBJ2-7
V: TRBV20-1
D: .
length: 10
CDR3: CSARDLQQYF
DNA: TGCAGTGCTAGAGATTTACAGCAGTACTTC

size: .
J: TRBJ2-7
V: TRBV28
D: .
length: 11
CDR3: CASSLAAEQYF
DNA: TGTGCCAGCAGTTTAGCAGCCGAGCAGTACTTC

size: .
J: TRBJ2-7
V: TRBV4-1
D: .
length: 13
CDR3: CASSRLGDYEQYF
DNA: TGCGCCAGCAGCCGCCTGGGGGATTACGAGCAGTACTTC

size: once
J: TRBJ2-2
V: TRBV28
D: TRBD1
length: 18
CDR3: CASSQPAGTGVTTGELFF
DNA: TGTGCCAGCAGTCAACCCGCCGGGACAGGGGTTACCACCGGGGAGCTGTTTTTT

size: .
J: TRBJ2-7
V: TRBV7-3
D: TRBD2
length: 15
CDR3: CASSPGSGSFYEQYF
DNA: TGTGCCAGCAGCCCGGGGAGCGGGAGTTTCTACGAGCAGTACTTC

size: .
J: TRBJ1-3
V: TRBV6-1
D: .
length: 12
CDR3: CASKFQGNTIYF
DNA: TGTGCCAGCAAGTTTCAGGGAAACACCATATATTTT

size: .
J: TRBJ2-1
V: TRBV18
D: .
length: 12
CDR3: CASSPPSLQQFF
DNA: TGTGCCAGCTCACCCCCCTCCCTACAGCAGTTCTTC